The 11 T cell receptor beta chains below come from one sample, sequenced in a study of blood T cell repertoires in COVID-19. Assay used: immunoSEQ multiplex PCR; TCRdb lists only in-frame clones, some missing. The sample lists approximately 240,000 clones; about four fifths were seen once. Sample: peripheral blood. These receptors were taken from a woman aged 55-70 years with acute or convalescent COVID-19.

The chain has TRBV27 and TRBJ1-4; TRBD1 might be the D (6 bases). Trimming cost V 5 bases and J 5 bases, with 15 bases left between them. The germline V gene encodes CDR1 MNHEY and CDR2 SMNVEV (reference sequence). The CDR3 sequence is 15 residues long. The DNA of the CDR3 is TGTGCCAGCAGTCGAGGGGGGGCGAGAAATGAAAAACTGTTTTTT. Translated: CASSRGGARNEKLFF.

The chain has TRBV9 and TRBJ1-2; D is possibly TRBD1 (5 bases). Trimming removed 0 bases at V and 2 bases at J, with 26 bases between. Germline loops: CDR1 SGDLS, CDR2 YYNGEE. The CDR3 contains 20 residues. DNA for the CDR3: TGTGCCAGCAGCGTAGTCCTCAATCCCGTTCAGGACACTCTCAACTATGGCTACACCTTC. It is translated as CASSVVLNPVQDTLNYGYTF. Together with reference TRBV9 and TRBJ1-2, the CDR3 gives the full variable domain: DSGVTQTPKHLITATGQRVTLRCSPRSGDLSVYWYQQSLDQGLQFLIQYYNGEERAKGNILERFSAQQFPDLHSELNLSSLELGDSALYFCASSVVLNPVQDTLNYGYTFGSGTRLTVV.

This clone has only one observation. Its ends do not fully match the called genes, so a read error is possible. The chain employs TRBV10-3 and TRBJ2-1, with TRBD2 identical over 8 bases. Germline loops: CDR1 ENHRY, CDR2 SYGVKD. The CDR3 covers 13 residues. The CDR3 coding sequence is TGTGCCATCCTAGCGGGTTCCTCCAATGAGCAGTTCTTC. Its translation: CAILAGSSNEQFF.

CDR3 in amino acids: CASSPGTGDYGYTF. For the CDR3, the DNA is TGTGCCAGCTCACCAGGGACAGGGGACTATGGCTACACCTTC. This chain joins TRBV18 and TRBJ1-2, with TRBD1 identical over 10 bases. CDR3 size: 14 residues. Germline V gene data show CDR1 as KGHSH and CDR2 as LQKENI. V shed 2 bases and J 3 bases; nucleotides not matched to a gene: 0.

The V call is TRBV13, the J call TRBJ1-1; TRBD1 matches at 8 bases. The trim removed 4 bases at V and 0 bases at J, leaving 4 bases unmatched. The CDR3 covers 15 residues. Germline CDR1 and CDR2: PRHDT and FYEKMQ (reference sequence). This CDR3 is CASSSRGLVNTEAFF. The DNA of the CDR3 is TGTGCCAGCAGCTCCAGGGGGCTTGTGAACACTGAAGCTTTCTTT.

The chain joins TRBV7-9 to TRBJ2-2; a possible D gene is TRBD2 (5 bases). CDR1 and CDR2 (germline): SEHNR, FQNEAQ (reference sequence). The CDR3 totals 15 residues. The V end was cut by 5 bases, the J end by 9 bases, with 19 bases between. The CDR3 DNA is TGTGCCAGCAGCCCAGGCCCCGGGGAGCGCCGGGAGCTGTTTTTT. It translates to CASSPGPGERRELFF.

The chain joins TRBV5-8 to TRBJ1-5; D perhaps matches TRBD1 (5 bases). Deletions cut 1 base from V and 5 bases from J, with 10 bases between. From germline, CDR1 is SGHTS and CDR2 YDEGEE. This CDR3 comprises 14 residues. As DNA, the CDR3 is TGTGCCAGCAGCTTGTTCCCAGGGCATCAGCCCCAGCATTTT. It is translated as CASSLFPGHQPQHF.

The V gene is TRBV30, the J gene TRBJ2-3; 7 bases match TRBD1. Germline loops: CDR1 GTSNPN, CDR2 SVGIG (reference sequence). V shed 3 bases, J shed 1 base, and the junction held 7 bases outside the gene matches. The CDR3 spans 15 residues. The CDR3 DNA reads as TGTGCCTGGAGCACGACAGGGAGCGGCACAGATACGCAGTATTTT. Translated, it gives CAWSTTGSGTDTQYF.

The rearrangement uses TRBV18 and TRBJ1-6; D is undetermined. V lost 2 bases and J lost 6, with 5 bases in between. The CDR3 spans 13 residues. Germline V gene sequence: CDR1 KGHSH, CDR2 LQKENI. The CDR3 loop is CASSPAGNSPLHF. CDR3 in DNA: TGTGCCAGCTCACCAGCGGGTAATTCACCCCTCCACTTT.

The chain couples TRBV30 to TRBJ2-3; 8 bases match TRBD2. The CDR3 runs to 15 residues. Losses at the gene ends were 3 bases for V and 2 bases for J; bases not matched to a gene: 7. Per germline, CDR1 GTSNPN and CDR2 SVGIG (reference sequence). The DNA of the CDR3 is TGTGCCTGGAGCGGGACTAGAAGTTTCACAGATACGCAGTATTTT. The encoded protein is CAWSGTRSFTDTQYF.

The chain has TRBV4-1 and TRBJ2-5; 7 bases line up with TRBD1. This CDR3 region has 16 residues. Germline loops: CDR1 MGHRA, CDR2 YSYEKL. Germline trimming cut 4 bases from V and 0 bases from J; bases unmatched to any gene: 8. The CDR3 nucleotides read TGCGCCAGCAGCCGCCCCCACGGGACAGACCAAGAGACCCAGTACTTC. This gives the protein CASSRPHGTDQETQYF.